The sequence of this T cell receptor beta chain was determined in a study of shared clonotypes between healthy human individuals. General study points: Generation probabilities were higher for clonotypes shared across all four sorted-subset donors than for unshared ones.

Per the germline V gene, CDR1 is SGHNT and CDR2 is YYREEE (reference sequence). This CDR3 has 16 residues. Germline trimming cut 4 bases from V and 0 bases from J; bases unmatched to any gene: 5. Data came from immunoSEQ multiplex PCR; TCRdb stores just in-frame clones and leaves some out. The sample includes about 1 million clones, 65% to 75% of them seen just once. Comments on this clone: The antigen remains unidentified.

Sample: memory CD4+ T cells sorted from blood. Subset of the sample: CD45RA-negative fraction. V gene TRBV5-4 combines with J gene TRBJ2-2, with 8 bases identical to TRBD1. This sequence originates from a man aged 18 to 30 in good health. The CDR3 protein is CASSPQGAANTGELFF. The CDR3 nucleotides read TGTGCCAGCAGCCCCCAGGGGGCCGCGAACACCGGGGAGCTGTTTTTT. The full variable domain, completed using reference TRBV5-4 and TRBJ2-2, is ETGVTQSPTHLIKTRGQQVTLRCSSQSGHNTVSWYQQALGQGPQFIFQYYREEENGRGNFPPRFSGLQFPNYSSELNVNALELDDSALYLCASSPQGAANTGELFFGEGSRLTVL.